This TCR beta chain was profiled in a study of blood T cell repertoires in COVID-19. Study-wide background: Acute-phase and convalescent COVID-19 samples originated in the United States, Italy and Spain. In each case, the material was cDNA or gDNA derived from T cells, B-cell-depleted T cells, or PBMCs.

Germline CDR1 reads SEHNR; CDR2 reads FQNEAQ (reference sequence). CDR3 length: 12 amino acids. The germline V and J ends were trimmed by 1 base and 4 bases, with 4 bases remaining between them. Original methodology: Using reference gene primer amplification, nucleated cell counts were estimated. The repertoire was sequenced with immunoSEQ multiplex PCR; TCRdb's copy has only in-frame clones and lacks some. V, J and clone size derive from that table, while D and trimming were established from the DNA sequence. In the table there are around 160,000 clones, roughly 80% of which are singletons. The chain employs TRBV7-9 and TRBJ1-2; D is unclear. The receptor's source is a human donor with acute or convalescent COVID-19. The donor label of this sample is uncertain. Specimen: peripheral blood. In DNA form, the CDR3 reads TGTGCCAGCAGCTTAGACGGCTATGGCTACACCTTC. Protein sequence: CASSLDGYGYTF.